This T cell receptor beta chain was identified in a study of radiation and T cells in renal cell carcinoma. Study-wide points: In blood, top tumor clones expanded by 2 weeks, shrinking by 4. No pretreatment tumor biopsies were available for baseline clonotypes.

On this clone: The antigen remains unidentified.

Some clones are missing from TCRdb's copy, which holds only in-frame ones; the method was immunoSEQ multiplex PCR. Of some 150,000 clones detected, roughly 87% appear once; the ten largest clones hold 10% to 15%. Germline CDR1 and CDR2: SEHNR and FQNEAQ (reference sequence). After removal of 4 bases from V and 10 bases from J, the junction contained 4 bases not matched to a gene. The CDR3 totals 14 residues. The time point here: blood 2 weeks post-SBRT. Noted treatment: 15 Gy SBRT to primary tumor, nephrectomy 4 weeks later. Blood was sampled at baseline, 2 weeks and 4 weeks after SBRT. This renal cell carcinoma was of the clear cell type.

The material was blood, obtained from a patient whose treatment included radiotherapy and nephrectomy. The rearrangement joins TRBV7-9 to TRBJ1-6, with TRBD1 matching 10 bases. The TCR comes from a woman aged 45-65 years with renal cell carcinoma. The CDR3 DNA follows: TGTGCCAGCAGCTCCGGACAGGGGGAATCACCCCTCCACTTT. Encoded protein: CASSSGQGESPLHF.